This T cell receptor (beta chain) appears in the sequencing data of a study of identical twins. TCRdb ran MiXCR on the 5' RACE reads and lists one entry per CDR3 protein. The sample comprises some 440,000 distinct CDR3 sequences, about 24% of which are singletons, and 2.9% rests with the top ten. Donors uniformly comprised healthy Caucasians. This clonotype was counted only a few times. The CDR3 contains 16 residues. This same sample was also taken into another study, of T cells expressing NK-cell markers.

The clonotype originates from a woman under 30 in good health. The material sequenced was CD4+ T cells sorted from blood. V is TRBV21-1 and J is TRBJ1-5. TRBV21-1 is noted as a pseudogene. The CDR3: CASSKGRDGANQPQHF. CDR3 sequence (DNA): TGTGCCAGCAGCAAAGGGAGGGACGGAGCCAATCAGCCCCAGCATTTT.